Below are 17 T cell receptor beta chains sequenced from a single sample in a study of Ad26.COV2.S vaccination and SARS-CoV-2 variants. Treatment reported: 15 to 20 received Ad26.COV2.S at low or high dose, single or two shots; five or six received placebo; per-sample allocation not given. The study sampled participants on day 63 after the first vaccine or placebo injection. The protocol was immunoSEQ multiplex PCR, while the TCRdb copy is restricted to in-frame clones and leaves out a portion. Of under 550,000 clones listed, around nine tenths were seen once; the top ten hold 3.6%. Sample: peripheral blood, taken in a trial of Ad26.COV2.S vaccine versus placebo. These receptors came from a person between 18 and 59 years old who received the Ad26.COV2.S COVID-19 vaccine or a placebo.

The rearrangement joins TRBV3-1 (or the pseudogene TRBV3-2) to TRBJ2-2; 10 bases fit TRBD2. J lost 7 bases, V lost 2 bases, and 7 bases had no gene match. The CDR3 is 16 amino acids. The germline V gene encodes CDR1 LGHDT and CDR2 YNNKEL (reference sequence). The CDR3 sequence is CASSQTGTSAIGELFF. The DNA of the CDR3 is TGTGCCAGCAGCCAAACCGGGACTAGCGCTATCGGGGAGCTGTTTTTT.

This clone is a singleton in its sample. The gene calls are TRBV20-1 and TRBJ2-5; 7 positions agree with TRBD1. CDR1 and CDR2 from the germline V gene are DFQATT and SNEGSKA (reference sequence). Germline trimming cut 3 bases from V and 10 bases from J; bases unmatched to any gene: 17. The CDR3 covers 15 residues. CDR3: CSASPPGQMVEGQYF. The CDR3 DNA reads TGCAGTGCTAGTCCCCCGGGACAGATGGTTGAGGGCCAGTACTTC.

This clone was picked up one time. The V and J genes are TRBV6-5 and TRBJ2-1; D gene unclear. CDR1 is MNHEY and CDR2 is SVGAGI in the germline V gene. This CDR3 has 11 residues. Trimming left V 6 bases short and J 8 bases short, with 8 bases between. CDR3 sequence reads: CASRATHEQFF. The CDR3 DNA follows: TGTGCCAGCAGGGCAACGCATGAGCAGTTCTTC.

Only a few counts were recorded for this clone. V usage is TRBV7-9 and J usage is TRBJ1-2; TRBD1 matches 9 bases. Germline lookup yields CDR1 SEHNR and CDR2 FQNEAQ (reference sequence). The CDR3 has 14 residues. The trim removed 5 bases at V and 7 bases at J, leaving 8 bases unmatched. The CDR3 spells CASSDRDRDGGYTF. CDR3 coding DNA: TGTGCCAGCAGCGACCGGGACAGGGATGGTGGCTACACCTTC.

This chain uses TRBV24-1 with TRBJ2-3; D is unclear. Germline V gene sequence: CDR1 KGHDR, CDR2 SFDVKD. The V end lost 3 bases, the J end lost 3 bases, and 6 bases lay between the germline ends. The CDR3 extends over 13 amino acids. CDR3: CATSDALTDTQYF. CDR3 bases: TGTGCCACCAGTGATGCTCTAACAGATACGCAGTATTTT.

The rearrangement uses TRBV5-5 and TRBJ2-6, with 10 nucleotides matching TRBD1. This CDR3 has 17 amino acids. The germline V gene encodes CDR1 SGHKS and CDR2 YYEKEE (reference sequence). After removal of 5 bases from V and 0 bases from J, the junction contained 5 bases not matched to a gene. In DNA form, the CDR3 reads TGTGCCAGCAGGGCCGGGACAGGGGCCTCTGGGGCCAACGTCCTGACTTTC. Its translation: CASRAGTGASGANVLTF.

The CDR3 reads CASSSPRGAESGETQYF. The CDR3 nucleotides read TGTGCCAGCAGCTCCCCCCGGGGGGCAGAAAGTGGAGAGACCCAGTACTTC. The gene calls are TRBV7-8 and TRBJ2-5; maybe TRBD2 (7 bases). The CDR3 is 17 amino acids. Germline loops: CDR1 SGHVS, CDR2 FQNEAQ. Trimming removed 4 bases at V and 4 bases at J, with 22 bases between.

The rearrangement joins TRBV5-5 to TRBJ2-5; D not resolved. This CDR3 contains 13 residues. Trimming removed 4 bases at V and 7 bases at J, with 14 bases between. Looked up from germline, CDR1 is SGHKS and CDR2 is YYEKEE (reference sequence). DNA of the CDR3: TGTGCCAGCAGCCAATCCCCAGATAGGACCCAGTACTTC. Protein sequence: CASSQSPDRTQYF. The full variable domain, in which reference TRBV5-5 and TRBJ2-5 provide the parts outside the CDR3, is DAGVTQSPTHLIKTRGQQVTLRCSPISGHKSVSWYQQVLGQGPQFIFQYYEKEERGRGNFPDRFSARQFPNYSSELNVNALLLGDSALYLCASSQSPDRTQYFGPGTRLLVL.

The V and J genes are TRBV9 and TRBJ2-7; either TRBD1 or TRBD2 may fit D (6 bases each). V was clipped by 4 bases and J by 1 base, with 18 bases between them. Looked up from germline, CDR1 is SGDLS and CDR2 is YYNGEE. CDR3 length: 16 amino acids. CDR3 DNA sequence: TGTGCCAGCAGCCCTCTAGGGGGGCAGGGGTCCTACGAGCAGTACTTC. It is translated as CASSPLGGQGSYEQYF.

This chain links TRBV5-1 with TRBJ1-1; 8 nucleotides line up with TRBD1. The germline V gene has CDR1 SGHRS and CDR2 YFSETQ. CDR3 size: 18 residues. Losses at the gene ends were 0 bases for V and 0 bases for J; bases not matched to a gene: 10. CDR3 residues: CASSLGYRGYPMNTEAFF. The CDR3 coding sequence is TGCGCCAGCAGCTTGGGGTACAGGGGGTACCCTATGAACACTGAAGCTTTCTTT.

The CDR3 sequence: CATGSKGAEKLFF. The CDR3 DNA follows: TGTGCCACCGGATCAAAGGGGGCTGAAAAACTGTTTTTT. V and J are TRBV15 and TRBJ1-4; 7 nucleotides align to TRBD1. The CDR3 sequence is 13 residues long. The V gene end was trimmed by 8 bases and the J gene end by 7 bases; junction bases not matched to a gene: 7. Germline values: CDR1 LNHNV, CDR2 YYDKDF (reference sequence).

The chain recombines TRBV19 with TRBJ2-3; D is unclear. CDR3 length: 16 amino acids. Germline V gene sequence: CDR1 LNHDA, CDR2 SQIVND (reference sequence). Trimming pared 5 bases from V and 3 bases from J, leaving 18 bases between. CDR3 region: CASSQYRAPGTDTQYF. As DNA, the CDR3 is TGTGCCAGTAGTCAATACCGGGCCCCTGGAACAGATACGCAGTATTTT.

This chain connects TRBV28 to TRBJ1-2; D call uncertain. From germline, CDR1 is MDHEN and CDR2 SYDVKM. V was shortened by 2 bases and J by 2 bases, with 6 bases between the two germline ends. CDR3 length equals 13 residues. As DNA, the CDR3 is TGTGCCAGCAGTTTAATCGGGAACTATGGCTACACCTTC. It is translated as CASSLIGNYGYTF.

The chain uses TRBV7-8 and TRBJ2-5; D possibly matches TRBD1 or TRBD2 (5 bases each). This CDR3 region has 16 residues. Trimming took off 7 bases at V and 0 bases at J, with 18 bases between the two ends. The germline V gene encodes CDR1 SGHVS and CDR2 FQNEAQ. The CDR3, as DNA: TGTGCCAGCACCCTGAGGAGAGGGGCCCACCAAGAGACCCAGTACTTC. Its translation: CASTLRRGAHQETQYF.

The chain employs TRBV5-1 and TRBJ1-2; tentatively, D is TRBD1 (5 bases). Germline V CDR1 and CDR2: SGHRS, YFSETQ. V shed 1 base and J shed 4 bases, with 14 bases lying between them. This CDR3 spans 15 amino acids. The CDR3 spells CASSLTSGIGYGYTF. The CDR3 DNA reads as TGCGCCAGCAGCTTGACTTCAGGGATCGGCTATGGCTACACCTTC.

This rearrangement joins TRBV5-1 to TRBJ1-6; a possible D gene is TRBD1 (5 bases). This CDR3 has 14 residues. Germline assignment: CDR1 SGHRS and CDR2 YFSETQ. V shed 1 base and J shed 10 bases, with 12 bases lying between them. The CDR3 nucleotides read TGCGCCAGCAGCTTGCACCAACGGGACTCACCCCTCCACTTT. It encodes CASSLHQRDSPLHF.

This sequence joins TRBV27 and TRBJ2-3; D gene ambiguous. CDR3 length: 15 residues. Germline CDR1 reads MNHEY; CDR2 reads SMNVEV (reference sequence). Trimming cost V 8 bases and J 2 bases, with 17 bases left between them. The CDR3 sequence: CASSKMWYNTDTQYF. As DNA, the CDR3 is TGTGCCAGCTCTAAAATGTGGTACAACACAGATACGCAGTATTTT.